The 5 T cell receptor beta chains below come from one sample, sequenced in a study of chronic HIV infection and antiretroviral therapy. TCRdb called the 5' RACE reads again in MiXCR, with one record for every CDR3 protein. Of 39,000 or so distinct CDR3 sequences in the sample, around 8.7% were seen once. The sequencing input was peripheral blood. Receptors were obtained from an adult who had HIV and had not received antiretroviral therapy, or was an uninfected healthy control (not recorded which).

This clonotype was seen many times. The J gene is TRBJ2-3, the V gene TRBV29-1; D might be TRBD2 (5 bases). The V gene lost 6 bases and the J gene lost 5 bases, with 6 bases spanning the gap. Germline V gene lookup returns CDR1 SQVTM and CDR2 ANQGSEA. CDR3 length: 10 residues. The CDR3, as DNA: TGCAGCGTCGGAGGAGATACGCAGTATTTT. Encoded protein: CSVGGDTQYF.

This clonotype has ten or more counts. The chain joins TRBV6-1 to TRBJ1-1; D gene ambiguous. Germline CDR1 MNHNS, CDR2 SASEGT. Trimming pared 2 bases from V and 0 bases from J, leaving 7 bases between. The CDR3 consists of 14 residues. CDR3 region: CASSEILLNTEAFF. CDR3 bases: TGTGCCAGCAGTGAAATATTGTTGAACACTGAAGCTTTCTTT.

This clonotype was seen ten or more times. The V gene is TRBV5-1, the J gene TRBJ2-1; 10 positions agree with TRBD1. CDR3 size: 15 residues. CDR1 and CDR2 from the germline V gene are SGHRS and YFSETQ. V was pared by 4 bases and J by 3 bases, with 4 bases of the junction left unmatched. The CDR3 spells CASSRGTGDYNEQFF. DNA of the CDR3: TGCGCCAGCAGCAGAGGGACAGGGGACTACAATGAGCAGTTCTTC.

This clonotype was detected only a few times. The chain joins TRBV29-1 to TRBJ2-1; D possibly corresponds to TRBD2 (6 bases). CDR1 SQVTM and CDR2 ANQGSEA come from the germline V gene. This CDR3 has 13 residues. The germline V and J ends were trimmed by 1 base and 8 bases, with 12 bases remaining between them. This CDR3 reads CSVEGPGEDEQFF. Here the CDR3 DNA reads TGCAGCGTTGAAGGGCCCGGGGAGGATGAGCAGTTCTTC.

This clonotype was detected many times. The chain has TRBV29-1 and TRBJ2-7, with 8 bases matching TRBD2. CDR1 SQVTM and CDR2 ANQGSEA come from the germline V gene. CDR3 length: 14 residues. Trimming cost V 4 bases and J 7 bases; bases outside gene matches: 12. The CDR3 spells CSVAGPGGPWEQYF. Written as DNA, the CDR3 is TGCAGCGTTGCCGGACCGGGAGGGCCATGGGAGCAGTACTTC.